This T cell receptor (beta chain) was captured by sequencing in a study of molecular identifiers for immune sequencing clone quantification. The study's findings and limits: In naive cells, under 1% of molecules belonged to clones above 20 RNA copies, against over 97% in effector cells. Spiked-in Jurkat TCR RNA corresponding to one cell was reported as detectable against approximately 900,000 naive cells.

The germline CDR1 and CDR2 sequences are MDHEN and SYDVKM. The CDR3 length is 14 residues. The CD8+CD4-CCR7+CD45RA+ phenotype defined the sorted naive CD8 T cells. Previously published methods and listed TCR primers were used for the bulk TCR libraries. MiXCR was run by TCRdb on the PCR reads, yielding one entry per CDR3 protein. The table shows approximately 97,000 distinct CDR3 sequences, with about 32% occurring only once. As to this clonotype: Its antigen is not known. One junction end disagrees with the germline gene, perhaps due to a read error.

Sequencing input: naive CD8+ T cells from blood, with Jurkat cell RNA spiked in. Subset specified: FACS-sorted CD8+CD4-CCR7+CD45RA+ naive T cells. J is TRBJ2-3 and V is TRBV28; TRBD2 aligns across 9 bases. This TCR came from a human donor in good health. Some libraries in this study had Jurkat cell RNA spiked in. The CDR3 loop is CASGLFTSGDTQYF. CDR3 sequence (DNA): TGTGCCAGCGGTTTATTCACTAGCGGGGATACGCAGTATTTT.